This T cell receptor (beta chain) was found in a study of shared clonotypes between healthy human individuals. Profiled with immunoSEQ multiplex PCR; TCRdb holds only in-frame clones, not every one. The table has some 2 million clones, roughly 94% seen once. The CDR3 is 15 amino acids. The ends lost 4 bases at V and 2 bases at J; junction bases unmatched: 7. V is TRBV23-1 and J is TRBJ2-5, with TRBD1 matching 7 bases. TRBV23-1 is reported as an ORF; its role is uncertain. Sequenced input: naive CD4+ T cells sorted from blood. Subset given: CD45RA+ positively selected. The sequence derives from a man aged 18 to 29 in good health. CDR3 protein: CASSLLDRVQETQYF. CDR3 nucleotide sequence: TGCGCCAGCAGTCTCCTCGACAGGGTTCAAGAGACCCAGTACTTC.